These 20 T cell receptor beta chains came from one sample sequenced in a study of regulatory T cells in long-lasting Graves disease. Arm-PCR with iRepertoire HTBI primers amplified the CDR3 regions for these TCR beta libraries. TCRdb re-analysed the multiplex PCR reads in MiXCR, keeping a single row per CDR3 protein. The repertoire has over 350,000 distinct CDR3 sequences, 13% to 15% of them found once; the top ten carry under 20%. The time point was: newly diagnosed GD, antithyroid drugs for less than 3 months. Scientists built the TCR library using RNA that was extracted from PBMCs. The data were also submitted as part of a second study, on T cells in Graves' hyperthyroidism and ophthalmopathy.

This specimen was peripheral blood mononuclear cells (PBMCs), taken at new diagnosis, from a patient treated with antithyroid drugs. These receptor sequences come from a woman between 45 and 65 years old with Graves disease.

The chain has TRBV9 and TRBJ2-7, with D possibly TRBD2 on 6 matching bases. CDR1 is SGDLS and CDR2 is YYNGEE in the germline V gene. There are 16 residues in the CDR3. V lost 0 bases and J 2 bases, leaving 15 bases between the germline ends. The CDR3 sequence: CASSVVASGGPYEQYF. For the CDR3, the DNA is TGTGCCAGCAGCGTAGTAGCGTCCGGGGGACCCTACGAGCAGTACTTC.

This clonotype was counted once. This may be a read error: a much more frequent sequence differs by one nucleotide. The J gene is TRBJ2-5, the V gene TRBV13, with a weak D call TRBD2 (6 bases). This CDR3 has 15 residues. V was shortened by 2 bases and J by 4 bases, with 14 bases between the two germline ends. Germline CDR1 reads PRHDT; CDR2 reads FYEKMQ (reference sequence). The CDR3 nucleotides are TGTGCCAGCAGCTTATCCATGGGGGGAGGAGAGACCCAGTACTTC. It encodes CASSLSMGGGETQYF.

Many counts were recorded for this clonotype. The rearrangement uses TRBV28 and TRBJ2-7; D is perhaps TRBD2 (6 bases). This CDR3 is 15 amino acids long. Germline CDR1 is MDHEN and CDR2 is SYDVKM. V lost 6 bases and J lost 2, with 17 bases in between. CDR3 protein: CASRPGGSGAYEQYF. CDR3 bases: TGTGCCAGCAGACCCGGGGGTAGCGGTGCCTACGAGCAGTACTTC.

CDR3 residues: CASSYGGGETQYF. The CDR3 coding sequence is TGTGCCAGCAGTTACGGGGGGGGGGAGACCCAGTACTTC. The rearrangement uses TRBV6-9 and TRBJ2-5; TRBD2 agrees at 8 bases. CDR3 size: 13 residues. V shed 3 bases, J shed 5 bases, and the junction held 2 bases outside the gene matches. CDR1 and CDR2 from the germline V gene are MNHGY and SVAAGI.

This clonotype came up a few times. The chain combines TRBV29-1 with TRBJ2-7, with a weak D call TRBD1 (5 bases). Trimming cost V 2 bases and J 4 bases, with 12 bases left between them. The CDR3 has 13 amino acids. The germline V gene has CDR1 SQVTM and CDR2 ANQGSEA. The CDR3 region has the DNA TGCAGCGTTGAATTTGACAGAGAATACGAGCAGTACTTC. Translated: CSVEFDREYEQYF.

In this sample, this clonotype turned up many times. The chain employs TRBV30 and TRBJ2-1; tentative D call: TRBD2 (7 bases). The V end lost 5 bases, the J end lost 4 bases, and 18 bases lay between the germline ends. The CDR3 spans 15 residues. Germline V lookup: CDR1 GTSNPN, CDR2 SVGIG (reference sequence). CDR3 coding DNA: TGTGCCTGGGGCCCGGGGGCGGGAGAGTACAATGAGCAGTTCTTC. Its translation: CAWGPGAGEYNEQFF.

This sequence joins TRBV27 and TRBJ2-7, with D possibly TRBD1 on 6 matching bases. Germline values: CDR1 MNHEY, CDR2 SMNVEV (reference sequence). Trimming took off 5 bases at V and 6 bases at J, with 26 bases between the two ends. This CDR3 has 17 residues. CDR3: CASSTNRDKDPRSEQYF. The CDR3, as DNA: TGTGCCAGCAGTACAAACCGGGACAAGGATCCGCGGTCCGAGCAGTACTTC.

The chain employs TRBV6-2 or TRBV6-3 and TRBJ2-7, with D perhaps assigned TRBD1 or TRBD2 (7 bases each). CDR3 length: 11 residues. The germline V gene has CDR1 MNHEY and CDR2 SVGEGT. V lost 7 bases and J lost 7, with 11 bases in between. This CDR3 reads CASTQGGEQYF. As DNA, the CDR3 is TGTGCCAGCACCCAGGGGGGGGAGCAGTACTTC.

V and J are TRBV4-2 and TRBJ1-6; TRBD1 matches at 7 bases. CDR1 is LGHNA, CDR2 YNFKEQ, per germline. The CDR3 length is 15 residues. Trimming took 3 bases from V and 5 from J; bases not matched to a gene: 4. Here the CDR3 reads CASSHDRADNSPLHF. CDR3 nucleotide sequence: TGTGCCAGCAGCCATGACAGGGCAGATAATTCACCCCTCCACTTT.

The genes are TRBV5-1 and TRBJ2-2, with TRBD1 matching over 10 bases. The germline V gene has CDR1 SGHRS and CDR2 YFSETQ. Trimming removed 6 bases from V and 5 bases from J; junction bases left unmatched: 7. The CDR3 has 15 amino acids. The CDR3 loop reads CASTKTGGLTGELFF. CDR3 DNA sequence: TGCGCCAGCACCAAGACAGGGGGCTTGACCGGGGAGCTGTTTTTT.

This clonotype turned up a few times. J is TRBJ2-7 and V is TRBV7-6, with TRBD1 identical over 11 bases. CDR3 length: 17 amino acids. Germline V CDR1 and CDR2: SGHVS, FNYEAQ. The V and J ends lost 1 base and 3 bases, in that order; junction bases with no gene match: 8. In nucleotides, the CDR3 is TGTGCCAGCAGCTTAGTGGAAGGACAGGGGGCTTTCTACGAGCAGTACTTC. Translating it yields CASSLVEGQGAFYEQYF. Using reference TRBV7-6 and TRBJ2-7 for the parts outside the CDR3, the full variable domain is GAGVSQSPRYKVTKRGQDVALRCDPISGHVSLYWYRQALGQGPEFLTYFNYEAQQDKSGLPNDRFSAERPEGSISTLTIQRTEQRDSAMYRCASSLVEGQGAFYEQYFGPGTRLTVT.

This clonotype has only a few counts. CDR3 coding DNA: TGTGCCAGCAGCCGTAGCAATTTGAACACTGAAGCTTTCTTT. Protein product: CASSRSNLNTEAFF. The chain couples TRBV7-9 to TRBJ1-1; D is ambiguous. CDR1 SEHNR and CDR2 FQNEAQ come from the germline V gene (reference sequence). This CDR3 spans 14 amino acids. V lost 5 bases to trimming and J lost 0 bases, with 10 bases between them.

This clonotype was recorded many times. The final CDR3 position lacks the conserved phenylalanine or tryptophan, pointing to a likely read error. The rearrangement joins TRBV11-2 to TRBJ2-1, with D maybe TRBD2 (6 bases). Germline CDR1 and CDR2: SGHAT and FQNNGV. The V and J ends lost 1 base and 3 bases respectively, with 13 bases between them. The CDR3 is made up of 16 amino acids. The CDR3 coding sequence is TGTGCCAGCAGCTTAGTGGGGGGATCCGACTACAATGAGCAGTTCTCC. Amino acid sequence: CASSLVGGSDYNEQFS.

This clonotype occurred many times. This chain joins TRBV12-5 and TRBJ2-2; D ambiguous. The CDR3 totals 17 residues. Deletions cut 2 bases from V and 3 bases from J, with 16 bases between. Germline loops: CDR1 LGHNT, CDR2 FRNRAP. Written as DNA, the CDR3 is TGTGCTAGTGGTTTGCTGGATACCGTCGAGGACACCGGGGAGCTGTTTTTT. Translation: CASGLLDTVEDTGELFF. The variable domain in full, with the rest retrieved from reference TRBV12-5 and TRBJ2-2, is DARVTQTPRHKVTEMGQEVTMRCQPILGHNTVFWYRQTMMQGLELLAYFRNRAPLDDSGMPKDRFSAEMPDATLATLKIQPSEPRDSAVYFCASGLLDTVEDTGELFFGEGSRLTVL.

The chain carries TRBV7-3 and TRBJ2-1; D uncertain. V was clipped by 2 bases and J by 6 bases, with 8 bases between them. The CDR3 loop spans 13 amino acids. CDR1 SGHTA and CDR2 FQGTGA come from the germline V gene. This CDR3 reads CASSLGVFNEQFF. The CDR3 bases are TGTGCCAGCAGCTTAGGGGTATTCAATGAGCAGTTCTTC. Together with reference TRBV7-3 and TRBJ2-1, the CDR3 gives the full variable domain: GAGVSQTPSNKVTEKGKYVELRCDPISGHTALYWYRQSLGQGPEFLIYFQGTGAADDSGLPNDRFFAVRPEGSVSTLKIQRTERGDSAVYLCASSLGVFNEQFFGPGTRLTVL.

In its sample, this clonotype was seen many times. The chain joins TRBV3-1 to TRBJ2-1, with D possibly matching TRBD2 (5 bases). The germline V gene has CDR1 LGHDT and CDR2 YNNKEL (reference sequence). Trimming took off 0 bases at V and 5 bases at J, with 14 bases between the two ends. This CDR3 has 16 amino acids. The CDR3 sequence is CASSQEGIATNNEQFF. CDR3 DNA: TGTGCCAGCAGCCAAGAGGGAATAGCGACCAACAATGAGCAGTTCTTC.

The sample holds many counts of this clonotype. V usage is TRBV7-2 and J usage is TRBJ1-3, with D possibly being TRBD1 (6 bases). CDR3 length: 17 residues. With 1 base removed from V and 7 bases from J, the gap between germline ends came to 20 bases. Germline V CDR1 and CDR2: SGHTA, FQGNSA. The CDR3 loop reads CASSLVSGGSLLNTIYF. Written as DNA, the CDR3 is TGTGCCAGCAGCTTAGTCTCGGGGGGCAGTTTGCTCAACACCATATATTTT. The variable domain in full, with the rest retrieved from reference TRBV7-2 and TRBJ1-3, is GAGVSQSPSNKVTEKGKDVELRCDPISGHTALYWYRQSLGQGLEFLIYFQGNSAPDKSGLPSDRFSAERTGGSVSTLTIQRTQQEDSAVYLCASSLVSGGSLLNTIYFGEGSWLTVV.

This clonotype was counted at least ten times. The V call is TRBV11-2, the J call TRBJ2-5; TRBD1 aligns across 7 bases. V gave up 5 bases and J gave up 6 bases; unmatched junction bases: 9. The CDR3 contains 14 residues. CDR1 is SGHAT, CDR2 FQNNGV, per germline. The CDR3 DNA sequence: TGTGCCAGCAGCCGGAGCGACAGGGAGCAGACCCAGTACTTC. Encoded protein: CASSRSDREQTQYF.

This clonotype was seen at least ten times. The gene calls are TRBV18 and TRBJ2-1; 11 positions match TRBD2. The CDR3 spans 16 residues. Germline V gene sequence: CDR1 KGHSH, CDR2 LQKENI. V was pared by 0 bases and J by 4 bases, with 2 bases of the junction left unmatched. In DNA form, the CDR3 reads TGTGCCAGCTCACCACCGGGGACTAGCGGATACAATGAGCAGTTCTTC. Translated, it gives CASSPPGTSGYNEQFF.

This clonotype was observed a few times. The J gene is TRBJ2-1, the V gene TRBV9, with no clear D. The CDR3 contains 15 residues. Germline V lookup: CDR1 SGDLS, CDR2 YYNGEE. The V end was cut by 0 bases, the J end by 3 bases, with 10 bases between. The CDR3 DNA is TGTGCCAGCAGCGTAGCGAGGAAGAACTACAATGAGCAGTTCTTC. Translation gives CASSVARKNYNEQFF.